A single sample gave rise to the 20 T cell receptor beta chains below, sequenced in a study of CD4 T cells in relation to SARS-CoV-2 and coronaviruses. TCRdb keeps only in-frame clones here, not all; method: immunoSEQ multiplex PCR. The table includes around 24,000 clones, about 77% detected once. For these receptors, no antigen is known. CD4+ T cells from unexposed donors were obtained before the COVID-19 pandemic (2011-2018). CD4+ T cells were isolated from the cells after less than 13 days of culture. Sample: CD4+ T cells from PBMCs, cultured in vitro. The origin of the receptors is a human donor in good health.

J is TRBJ1-1 and V is TRBV3-1 (or the pseudogene TRBV3-2); D is uncertain. Between the trimmed V and J ends, which lost 3 bases and 8 bases, there was a span of 16 bases. This CDR3 is built from 14 residues. Germline V gene sequence: CDR1 LGHDT, CDR2 YNNKEL (reference sequence). In DNA, the CDR3 is TGTGCCAGCAGCCATGCGGGCCGAAATTTCGAAGCTTTCTTT. It specifies CASSHAGRNFEAFF.

V is TRBV5-1 and J is TRBJ1-4, with 9 nucleotides matching TRBD1. J lost 8 bases, V lost 4 bases, and 12 bases had no gene match. In germline, CDR1 is SGHRS, CDR2 YFSETQ. The CDR3 contains 16 residues. The chain's CDR3 is CASSRQATGGGEKLFF. The CDR3 DNA is TGCGCCAGCAGCCGTCAGGCGACAGGGGGTGGCGAAAAACTGTTTTTT.

This clone was seen only once. The rearrangement uses TRBV7-9 and TRBJ1-4, with 7 positions matching TRBD1. After removal of 5 bases from V and 5 bases from J, the junction contained 5 bases not matched to a gene. The CDR3 runs 14 residues. Germline V gene data show CDR1 as SEHNR and CDR2 as FQNEAQ (reference sequence). CDR3 bases: TGTGCCAGCAGCATGGGACAGATAAATGAAAAACTGTTTTTT. It codes for CASSMGQINEKLFF.

This chain uses TRBV7-2 with TRBJ2-7; 11 nucleotides match TRBD2. The CDR3 runs 14 residues. The V gene end was trimmed by 7 bases and the J gene end by 2 bases; junction bases not matched to a gene: 4. Germline loops: CDR1 SGHTA, CDR2 FQGNSA. CDR3 sequence: CASTIAGGAYEQYF. The CDR3 coding sequence is TGTGCCAGCACCATAGCGGGAGGGGCCTACGAGCAGTACTTC.

The rearrangement joins TRBV6-2 or TRBV6-3 to TRBJ2-7; D ambiguous. This CDR3 region has 12 residues. Germline V gene sequence: CDR1 MNHEY, CDR2 SVGEGT. V lost 2 bases, J lost 2 bases, and 4 bases lay in between. The CDR3 DNA follows: TGTGCCAGCAGTTACGGACCCTACGAGCAGTACTTC. Translation: CASSYGPYEQYF.

In its sample, this clone is medium-sized. The chain is built from TRBV19 and TRBJ1-4; no firm D call. CDR3 length: 12 residues. Trimming pared 10 bases from V and 7 bases from J, leaving 13 bases between. The germline CDR1 and CDR2 sequences are LNHDA and SQIVND (reference sequence). In nucleotides, the CDR3 is TGTGCCACAGGATGGGTTGGTGAAAAACTGTTTTTT. Translation gives CATGWVGEKLFF.

This sequence joins TRBV9 and TRBJ1-1; D is perhaps TRBD1 (6 bases). Germline V gives CDR1 SGDLS, CDR2 YYNGEE. The CDR3 contains 14 residues. V lost 2 bases and J 4 bases, leaving 12 bases between the germline ends. The CDR3 nucleotides read TGTGCCAGCAGCGTCACAGGGAGCCCCACTGAAGCTTTCTTT. This codes for CASSVTGSPTEAFF.

This chain uses TRBV5-1 with TRBJ2-5; the match to TRBD1 covers 8 bases. The trim removed 1 base at V and 4 bases at J, leaving 6 bases unmatched. The germline V gene encodes CDR1 SGHRS and CDR2 YFSETQ. The CDR3 length is 15 residues. DNA for the CDR3: TGCGCCAGCAGCTTGCAGGGGGCGATGTTAGAGACCCAGTACTTC. Protein sequence: CASSLQGAMLETQYF.

V and J are TRBV19 and TRBJ2-7; 8 nucleotides line up with TRBD1. Per germline, CDR1 LNHDA and CDR2 SQIVND (reference sequence). V shed 10 bases, J shed 0 bases, and the junction held 8 bases outside the gene matches. This CDR3 is 14 amino acids long. CDR3 residues: CATSRDRSSYEQYF. The CDR3 DNA sequence: TGTGCCACCTCCCGGGACAGGAGCTCCTACGAGCAGTACTTC.

This clone was detected only a few times. The chain carries TRBV6-6 and TRBJ1-1; no reliable D call. This CDR3 is built from 10 residues. V lost 8 bases and J lost 8, with 9 bases in between. Germline-derived CDR1 and CDR2 are MNHNY and SVGAGI (reference sequence). DNA for the CDR3: TGTGCCAGCGTCGAGACAGAAGCTTTCTTT. Translated, it gives CASVETEAFF.

The V and J genes are TRBV6-5 and TRBJ1-5, with TRBD1 as a possible D gene (6 bases). The CDR3 spans 12 residues. Trimming removed 8 bases from V and 9 bases from J, with 14 bases in between. Germline CDR1 MNHEY, CDR2 SVGAGI. The CDR3 sequence: CASGDTFRPQHF. CDR3 sequence (DNA): TGTGCCAGCGGGGACACCTTCCGGCCCCAGCATTTT.

The chain is built from TRBV6-5 and TRBJ1-2; 7 positions match TRBD1. Germline CDR1 and CDR2: MNHEY and SVGAGI. Losses at the gene ends were 6 bases for V and 5 bases for J; bases not matched to a gene: 12. This CDR3 has 15 residues. In DNA form, the CDR3 reads TGTGCCAGCAGCCCAGGGGGGGCGGTGAGGTATGGCTACACCTTC. Its protein product is CASSPGGAVRYGYTF.

The V and J genes are TRBV7-2 and TRBJ1-2, with a tentative D call TRBD1 (5 bases). CDR3 length equals 13 residues. Germline V gene data show CDR1 as SGHTA and CDR2 as FQGNSA. V was pared by 5 bases and J by 0 bases, with 7 bases between. The CDR3 sequence is CASSPQANYGYTF. Written as DNA, the CDR3 is TGTGCCAGCAGCCCACAGGCTAACTATGGCTACACCTTC.

The chain couples TRBV9 to TRBJ2-5; 8 bases align to TRBD2. J was trimmed by 2 bases and V by 0 bases; bases with no gene match: 6. This CDR3 comprises 16 residues. CDR1 and CDR2 (germline): SGDLS, YYNGEE. CDR3 loop: CASSVGTSLSQETQYF. CDR3 bases: TGTGCCAGCAGCGTAGGGACTAGCTTAAGTCAAGAGACCCAGTACTTC.

This rearrangement joins TRBV3-1 (or the pseudogene TRBV3-2) to TRBJ2-1; 10 bases align to TRBD1. The germline CDR1 and CDR2 sequences are LGHDT and YNNKEL (reference sequence). V lost 1 base and J lost 0; bases outside the gene matches: 0. The CDR3 sequence is 16 residues long. CDR3 in amino acids: CASSQGDRGSYNEQFF. CDR3 nucleotides: TGTGCCAGCAGCCAAGGGGACAGGGGCTCCTACAATGAGCAGTTCTTC.

The chain is built from TRBV9 and TRBJ2-6; TRBD1 is a possible D gene (6 bases). Trimming took off 0 bases at V and 1 base at J, with 14 bases between the two ends. This CDR3 contains 18 residues. The germline V gene encodes CDR1 SGDLS and CDR2 YYNGEE. The DNA of the CDR3 is TGTGCCAGCAGCGTAGGACAGCAGGGGTATTCTGGGGCCAACGTCCTGACTTTC. It codes for CASSVGQQGYSGANVLTF. The whole variable domain, remainder taken from reference TRBV9 and TRBJ2-6, is DSGVTQTPKHLITATGQRVTLRCSPRSGDLSVYWYQQSLDQGLQFLIQYYNGEERAKGNILERFSAQQFPDLHSELNLSSLELGDSALYFCASSVGQQGYSGANVLTFGAGSRLTVL.

The V and J genes are TRBV6-2 or TRBV6-3 and TRBJ2-7; 9 bases are shared with TRBD2. The CDR3 loop spans 15 amino acids. Germline CDR1 is MNHEY and CDR2 is SVGEGT. V lost 0 bases and J lost 8; bases outside the gene matches: 8. DNA for the CDR3: TGTGCCAGCAGTTACTCCGCTAGCGGGGCCACTCAGCAGTACTTC. Translating it yields CASSYSASGATQQYF.

V usage is TRBV6-5 and J usage is TRBJ2-2; no definite D call. The CDR3 contains 15 residues. Germline-derived CDR1 and CDR2 are MNHEY and SVGAGI. The V end was cut by 2 bases, the J end by 0 bases, with 7 bases between. The DNA of the CDR3 is TGTGCCAGCAGTTACCTGGGGACGAACACCGGGGAGCTGTTTTTT. Its translation: CASSYLGTNTGELFF.

This clone was counted only a few times. This chain connects TRBV6-2 or TRBV6-3 to TRBJ1-1; D is possibly TRBD1 (5 bases). Trimming removed 5 bases from V and 11 bases from J, with 15 bases in between. Germline CDR1 is MNHEY and CDR2 is SVGEGT. This CDR3 has 12 residues. CDR3 amino acids: CASSKTGGYAFF. The CDR3 nucleotides are TGTGCCAGCAGTAAAACAGGAGGGTACGCTTTCTTT.

This chain joins TRBV12-3 or TRBV12-4 and TRBJ2-7; 8 bases line up with TRBD2. Trimming at V came to 8 bases and at J to 3 bases, leaving 6 bases not matched to a gene. The CDR3 loop spans 13 amino acids. The CDR3 sequence is CASLFAGGYEQYF. The CDR3 DNA reads TGTGCCAGCCTGTTCGCGGGAGGCTACGAGCAGTACTTC.